This T cell receptor (beta chain) was recovered during a study of blood T cells in healthy people across ages. This clonotype was detected many times. No antigen is known for it. Broader study findings: Significant beta diversity loss was already apparent by age approximately 40, declining roughly linearly.

Through a sample-barcoded 5' primer and a J-beta primer mix, a second PCR was run for about 6 to 11 cycles. Each of the cDNA molecules was tagged by a template-switch adaptor with 12 random nucleotides. Sequencing recovered at least 3 million CDR3-containing paired-end reads from each sample. TCRdb analysed the 5' RACE reads with MiXCR anew, one entry per CDR3 protein. The sample carries under 950,000 distinct CDR3 sequences, about 20% recorded once. Extraction of total RNA produced a minimum of 5 micrograms from each sample. This clonotype originated in a man in his 70s in good health. The material sequenced was blood.

CDR3 coding DNA: TGTGCCACCAGTGATTTTCTGTACGAGTTTTTCTTT. It specifies CATSDFLYEFFF. The chain employs TRBV24-1 and TRBJ1-1, with D unresolved. V was shortened by 1 base and J by 13 bases, with 12 bases between the two germline ends. The CDR3 is made up of 12 amino acids. Per the germline V gene, CDR1 is KGHDR and CDR2 is SFDVKD.